Listed here are 13 T cell receptor beta chains from one sample, sequenced in a study of CD8 T cells in Susac syndrome. RNA, at about 0.45 to 1 ug, was reverse transcribed with random hexamers. A single record per CDR3 protein comes from TCRdb applying MiXCR to the immunoSEQ multiplex PCR reads. The table records around 170,000 distinct CDR3 sequences, 95% of them present only once. The sample taken for sequencing was CD8+ T cells from PBMCs. These receptors all stem from a human donor with Susac syndrome.

The rearrangement links TRBV10-3 to TRBJ2-2, with 9 nucleotides matching TRBD1. The CDR3 runs to 16 residues. V was pared by 6 bases and J by 0 bases, with 5 bases of the junction left unmatched. Germline lookup yields CDR1 ENHRY and CDR2 SYGVKD. This CDR3 is CAISRQGVANTGELFF. The CDR3, as DNA: TGTGCCATCAGCCGACAGGGGGTCGCGAACACCGGGGAGCTGTTTTTT.

The chain employs TRBV18 and TRBJ1-5, with 7 bases identical to TRBD1. CDR3 length: 15 residues. Germline V lookup: CDR1 KGHSH, CDR2 LQKENI. Germline trimming cut 3 bases from V and 5 bases from J; bases unmatched to any gene: 7. CDR3 protein: CASSPGRDSYQPQHF. DNA for the CDR3: TGTGCCAGCTCACCGGGAAGGGACAGCTATCAGCCCCAGCATTTT.

V and J are TRBV25-1 and TRBJ2-1, with TRBD2 matching over 8 bases. CDR3 length equals 16 residues. Germline CDR1 reads MGHDK; CDR2 reads SYGVNS. Trimming cost V 0 bases and J 7 bases; bases outside gene matches: 8. DNA for the CDR3: TGTGCCAGCAGTGAATATAAGTTTACGGGGGGGAATGAGCAGTTCTTC. It encodes CASSEYKFTGGNEQFF.

The J gene is TRBJ2-7, the V gene TRBV4-1; 8 bases fit TRBD1. Germline V CDR1 and CDR2: MGHRA, YSYEKL. Unmatched junction bases numbered 13, after V lost 8 bases and J lost 7 bases. CDR3 length: 14 amino acids. CDR3: CASSPGQALREQYF. The CDR3 region has the DNA TGCGCCAGCTCACCGGGACAGGCCCTCCGTGAGCAGTACTTC.

CDR3 amino acids: CASSYGTSGRKQFF. DNA for the CDR3: TGTGCCAGCAGCTACGGGACTAGCGGGAGGAAGCAGTTCTTC. The V call is TRBV3-1, the J call TRBJ2-1; TRBD2 matches 15 bases. Germline CDR1 and CDR2: LGHDT and YNNKEL (reference sequence). V trimming: 5 bases; J trimming: 11 bases; junction bases outside the gene matches: 4. The CDR3 extends over 14 amino acids.

This clonotype was recorded only once. V and J are TRBV10-3 and TRBJ2-7; D possibly matches TRBD1 or TRBD2 (5 bases each). This CDR3 is built from 15 residues. V was cut by 0 bases and J by 2 bases, with 11 bases left in between. Germline V CDR1 and CDR2: ENHRY, SYGVKD. The CDR3 DNA is TGTGCCATCAGTGAGTCGGACACGGGAACCTACGAGCAGTACTTC. This sequence encodes CAISESDTGTYEQYF.

This clonotype was seen only once. This chain joins TRBV20-1 and TRBJ2-7, with a tentative D call TRBD2 (5 bases). Germline CDR1 is DFQATT and CDR2 is SNEGSKA (reference sequence). V was cut by 0 bases and J by 2 bases, with 8 bases left in between. CDR3 length: 13 residues. The CDR3 coding sequence is TGCAGTGCTAGAGAAGCGGAGGCCTACGAGCAGTACTTC. Translated, it gives CSAREAEAYEQYF.

This clonotype appeared once. V gene TRBV19 combines with J gene TRBJ2-1, with D hard to call. Trimming took 4 bases from V and 8 from J, leaving 15 bases between them. The CDR3 spans 14 residues. Germline V gives CDR1 LNHDA, CDR2 SQIVND (reference sequence). Written as DNA, the CDR3 is TGTGCCAGTAGTAAAATACGAGAAATCCATGAGCAGTTCTTC. It codes for CASSKIREIHEQFF.

J is TRBJ2-6 and V is TRBV7-6, with D possibly matching TRBD1 (6 bases). CDR3 length: 15 residues. From germline, CDR1 is SGHVS and CDR2 FNYEAQ. Trimming left V 8 bases short and J 1 base short, with 12 bases between. CDR3 nucleotides: TGTGCCAGCGGAAAAACAGGGTCTGGGGCCAACGTCCTGACTTTC. Its translation is CASGKTGSGANVLTF.

The chain links TRBV2 to TRBJ2-1; 9 bases align to TRBD2. V was clipped by 8 bases and J by 15 bases; unmatched bases: 8. CDR1 and CDR2 (germline): SNHLY, FYNNEI. The CDR3 has 11 residues. The CDR3: CASGAGTSWFF. CDR3 in DNA: TGTGCCAGCGGTGCCGGGACTAGCTGGTTCTTC.

The gene calls are TRBV27 and TRBJ2-3, with D tentatively TRBD2 (5 bases). CDR1 is MNHEY and CDR2 is SMNVEV in the germline V gene (reference sequence). The CDR3 contains 16 residues. V shed 2 bases and J shed 6 bases, with 18 bases lying between them. CDR3 nucleotides: TGTGCCAGCAGTTTAGGCCCCGGGGTAGTATCGGATACGCAGTATTTT. Its translation: CASSLGPGVVSDTQYF.

The chain joins TRBV19 to TRBJ2-5; D is ambiguous. CDR3 length: 14 residues. Germline loops: CDR1 LNHDA, CDR2 SQIVND (reference sequence). The V and J ends lost 3 bases and 7 bases respectively, with 15 bases between them. CDR3 in DNA: TGTGCCAGTAGTATCCCCGGCTCTAGTGGGACCCAGTACTTC. Its translation is CASSIPGSSGTQYF.

The rearrangement joins TRBV2 to TRBJ2-1; a possible D gene is TRBD2 (5 bases). Trimming shortened V by 5 bases and J by 1 base, and 12 bases separated the two germline ends. Germline V gives CDR1 SNHLY, CDR2 FYNNEI. CDR3 size: 15 residues. CDR3 loop: CASSYRSGSYNEQFF. The CDR3 nucleotides are TGTGCCAGCAGTTATCGATCGGGGTCCTACAATGAGCAGTTCTTC.